This is a list of T cell receptor beta chains from one sample in a study of CXCR3-negative and CXCR3-positive naive CD8 T cells. Reprocessing the 5' RACE reads, TCRdb reports a single entry for every CDR3 protein and omits DNA. Its listing shows thousands of distinct CDR3 sequences. The specimen was naive CXCR3- CD8+ T cells from blood. The receptors originated from a human donor in good health. Some clones in this sample may be carry-over from other donors' samples. The CDR3 runs from the conserved cysteine through the conserved F or W. Clone size appears in some rows only: once, few, many, or a class for an expanded clone.

clone size	V gene	J gene	CDR3 protein
medium-sized	TRBV21-1	TRBJ2-1	CASSIRGPQRSYNEQFF
-	TRBV7-6	TRBJ2-3	CASSLVIGSAGDTQYF
medium-sized	TRBV20-1	TRBJ2-1	CSASQAAGAYNEQFF
-	TRBV7-2	TRBJ1-3	CASSLIGAYTIYF
-	TRBV12-3/TRBV12-4	TRBJ2-1	CASSTLGSSYNEQFF
-	TRBV12-3/TRBV12-4	TRBJ2-3	CASSLSKTRAGGKGTDTQYF
-	TRBV27	TRBJ2-7	CASSLTGEAYEQYF
medium-sized	TRBV15	TRBJ2-1	CATSRVPSGGYNEQFF
-	TRBV20-1	TRBJ1-2	CSAGGTVFNYGYTF
medium-sized	TRBV7-9	TRBJ2-1	CASSVVPNLYNEQFF
medium-sized	TRBV12-3/TRBV12-4	TRBJ1-1	CASSLSHSNTEAFF
-	TRBV28	TRBJ2-7	CASRVRGLLSSPYEQYF
-	TRBV4-2	TRBJ1-1	CASSQEAGVMWNTEAFF
-	TRBV15	TRBJ2-7	CATEILAGDSYEQYF
-	TRBV19	TRBJ2-1	CASSTASYNEQFF
medium-sized	TRBV12-5	TRBJ1-3	CASGLVLGGLDTIYF
-	TRBV12-3/TRBV12-4	TRBJ2-7	CASSSGHYEQYF
medium-sized	TRBV7-9	TRBJ2-1	CASSRGHTYNEQFF
medium-sized	TRBV20-1	TRBJ2-1	CSATDGQAILDEQFF
-	TRBV11-3	TRBJ1-2	CASSLPGQGTSYGYSF
-	TRBV19	TRBJ2-1	CASKAGQNFYNEQFF
-	TRBV12-3/TRBV12-4	TRBJ2-1	CASGERTSGLYNEQFF
-	TRBV2	TRBJ1-6	CASSEAHNSPLHF
-	TRBV7-8	TRBJ1-4	CASSPRISGEKLFF
-	TRBV9	TRBJ2-2	CASSVTGGYTGELFF
-	TRBV11-2	TRBJ2-2	CASRSVETNTGELFF
-	TRBV29-1	TRBJ2-4	CSVVGPAEPIQYF
medium-sized	TRBV29-1	TRBJ2-7	CSVEILVGGSTYEQYF
medium-sized	TRBV7-3	TRBJ1-2	CASSLTAGGGYGYTF
-	TRBV7-9	TRBJ2-7	CASQGGESSSYEQYF